The clone carrying this TCR beta chain was observed at least ten times. As yet, its antigen is unknown. This record comes from a study of T cells in Graves' hyperthyroidism and ophthalmopathy. Study details: Peripheral blood samples were taken at initial diagnosis, prior to any treatment.

Amplification of TCR beta CDR3 regions was performed using RNA transcripts as template. The HTBI primer set drove a first-round RT-PCR of the TCR CDR3. TCRdb analysed the multiplex PCR reads with MiXCR anew, one entry per CDR3 protein. This sample has about 600,000 distinct CDR3 sequences, with approximately 16% found just once. The V gene's germline CDR1 is MNHNS and CDR2 SASEGT. The ends lost 6 bases at V and 3 bases at J; junction bases unmatched: 5. The CDR3 contains 14 residues. Disease lasting under 3 months, a NOSPECS grade of at least 4, and a Clinical Activity Score of at least 3 were features of the ophthalmopathy patients. General study points: Also found in blood were most expanded thyroid clonotypes above 0.001. Ophthalmopathy was identified by the model a median about 6.4 months ahead of onset.

The material sequenced was blood. V gene TRBV6-1 combines with J gene TRBJ2-7; 10 bases match TRBD2. This sequence originates from a woman between 35 and 50 years old with Graves' ophthalmopathy. The CDR3 region is CASRGTSGIYEQYF. The CDR3 nucleotides read TGTGCCAGCAGAGGCACTAGCGGGATCTACGAGCAGTACTTC.